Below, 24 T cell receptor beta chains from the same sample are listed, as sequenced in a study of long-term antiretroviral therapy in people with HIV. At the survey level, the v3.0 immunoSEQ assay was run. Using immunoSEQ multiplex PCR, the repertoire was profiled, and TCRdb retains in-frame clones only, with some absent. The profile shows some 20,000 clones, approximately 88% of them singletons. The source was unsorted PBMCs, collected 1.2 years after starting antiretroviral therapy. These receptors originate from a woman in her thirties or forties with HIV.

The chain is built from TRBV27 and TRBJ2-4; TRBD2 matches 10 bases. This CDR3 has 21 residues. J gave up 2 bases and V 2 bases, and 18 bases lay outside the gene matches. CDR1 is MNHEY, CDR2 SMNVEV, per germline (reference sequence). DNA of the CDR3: TGTGCCAGCAGTTTAACCCCTCCCCGGGTAGCGGGAGGTGGGACCAAAAACATTCAGTACTTC. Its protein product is CASSLTPPRVAGGGTKNIQYF.

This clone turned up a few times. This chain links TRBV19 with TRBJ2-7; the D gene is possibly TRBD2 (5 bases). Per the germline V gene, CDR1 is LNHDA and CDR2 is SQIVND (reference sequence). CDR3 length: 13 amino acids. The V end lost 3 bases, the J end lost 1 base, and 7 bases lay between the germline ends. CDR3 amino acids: CASSIGSSYEQYF. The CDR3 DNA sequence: TGTGCCAGTAGTATTGGGAGTTCCTACGAGCAGTACTTC.

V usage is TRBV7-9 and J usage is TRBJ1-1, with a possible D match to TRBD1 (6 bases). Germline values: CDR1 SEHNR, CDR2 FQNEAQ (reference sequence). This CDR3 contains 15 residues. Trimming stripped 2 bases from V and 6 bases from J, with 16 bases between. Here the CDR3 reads CASSLLGGGYAEAFF. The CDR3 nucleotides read TGTGCCAGCAGCTTATTGGGAGGGGGGTACGCTGAAGCTTTCTTT.

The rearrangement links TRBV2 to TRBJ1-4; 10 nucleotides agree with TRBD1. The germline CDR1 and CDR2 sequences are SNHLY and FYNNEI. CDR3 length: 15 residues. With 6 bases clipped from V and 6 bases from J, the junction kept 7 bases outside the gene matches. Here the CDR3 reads CASSALGTGDEKLFF. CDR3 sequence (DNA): TGTGCCAGCAGCGCCCTGGGGACAGGGGATGAAAAACTGTTTTTT.

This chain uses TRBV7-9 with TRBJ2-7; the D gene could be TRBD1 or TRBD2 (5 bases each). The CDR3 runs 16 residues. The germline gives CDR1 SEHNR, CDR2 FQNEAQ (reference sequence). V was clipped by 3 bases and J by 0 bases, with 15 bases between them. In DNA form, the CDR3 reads TGTGCCAGCAGCTTGGGGACGCACCTGAGCTCCTACGAGCAGTACTTC. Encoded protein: CASSLGTHLSSYEQYF.

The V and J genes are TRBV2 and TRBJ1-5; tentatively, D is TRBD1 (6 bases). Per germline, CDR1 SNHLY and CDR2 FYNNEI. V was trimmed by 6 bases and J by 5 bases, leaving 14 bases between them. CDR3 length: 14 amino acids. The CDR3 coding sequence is TGTGCCAGCAGCCGGGAACAGGGAGATCAGCCCCAGCATTTT. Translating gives CASSREQGDQPQHF.

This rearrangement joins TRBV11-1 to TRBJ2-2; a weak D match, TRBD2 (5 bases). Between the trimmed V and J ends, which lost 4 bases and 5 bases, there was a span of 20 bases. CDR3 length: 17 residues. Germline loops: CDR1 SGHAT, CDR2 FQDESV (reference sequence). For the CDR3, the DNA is TGTGCCAGCAGCTCCAGTGGGTTAGCGATCCCGACCGGGGAGCTGTTTTTT. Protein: CASSSSGLAIPTGELFF.

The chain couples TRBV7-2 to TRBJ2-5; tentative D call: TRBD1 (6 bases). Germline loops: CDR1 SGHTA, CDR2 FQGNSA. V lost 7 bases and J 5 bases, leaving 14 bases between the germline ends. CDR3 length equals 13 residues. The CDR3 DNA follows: TGTGCCAGCAATTTCAGGGGTGGGGAGACCCAGTACTTC. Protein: CASNFRGGETQYF. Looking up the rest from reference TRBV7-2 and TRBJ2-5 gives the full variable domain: GAGVSQSPSNKVTEKGKDVELRCDPISGHTALYWYRQSLGQGLEFLIYFQGNSAPDKSGLPSDRFSAERTGGSVSTLTIQRTQQEDSAVYLCASNFRGGETQYFGPGTRLLVL.

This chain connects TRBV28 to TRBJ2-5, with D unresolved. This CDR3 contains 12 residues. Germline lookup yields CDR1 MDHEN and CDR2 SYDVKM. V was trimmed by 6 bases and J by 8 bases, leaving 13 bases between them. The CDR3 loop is CASSQAGRTQYF. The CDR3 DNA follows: TGTGCCAGCAGCCAAGCAGGACGAACCCAGTACTTC. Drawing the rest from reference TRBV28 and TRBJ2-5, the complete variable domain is DVKVTQSSRYLVKRTGEKVFLECVQDMDHENMFWYRQDPGLGLRLIYFSYDVKMKEKGDIPEGYSVSREKKERFSLILESASTNQTSMYLCASSQAGRTQYFGPGTRLLVL.

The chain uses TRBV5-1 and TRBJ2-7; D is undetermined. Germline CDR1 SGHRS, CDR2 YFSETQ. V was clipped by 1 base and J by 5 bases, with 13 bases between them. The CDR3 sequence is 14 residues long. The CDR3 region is CASSLSLSLDEQYF. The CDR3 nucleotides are TGCGCCAGCAGCTTGAGTTTGAGTCTGGACGAGCAGTACTTC.

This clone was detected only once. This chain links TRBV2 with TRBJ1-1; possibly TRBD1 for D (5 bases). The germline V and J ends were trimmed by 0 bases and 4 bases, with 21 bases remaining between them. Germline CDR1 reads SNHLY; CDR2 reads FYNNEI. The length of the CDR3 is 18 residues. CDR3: CASSEAGGLRDWGTEAFF. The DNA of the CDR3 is TGTGCCAGCAGTGAAGCCGGGGGACTCAGGGATTGGGGCACTGAAGCTTTCTTT.

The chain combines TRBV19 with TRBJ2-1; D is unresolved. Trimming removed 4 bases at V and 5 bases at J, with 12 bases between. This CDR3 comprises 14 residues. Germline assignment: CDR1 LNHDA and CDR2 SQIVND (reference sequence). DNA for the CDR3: TGTGCCAGTAGTACTGTTTTCTTGAACAATGAGCAGTTCTTC. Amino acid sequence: CASSTVFLNNEQFF.

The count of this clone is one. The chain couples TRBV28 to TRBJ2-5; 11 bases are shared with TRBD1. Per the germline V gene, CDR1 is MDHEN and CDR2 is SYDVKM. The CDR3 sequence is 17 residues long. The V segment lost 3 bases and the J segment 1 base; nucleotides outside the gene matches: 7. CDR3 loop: CASSFIRTGGSQETQYF. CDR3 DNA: TGTGCCAGCAGTTTTATTAGGACAGGGGGCTCCCAAGAGACCCAGTACTTC.

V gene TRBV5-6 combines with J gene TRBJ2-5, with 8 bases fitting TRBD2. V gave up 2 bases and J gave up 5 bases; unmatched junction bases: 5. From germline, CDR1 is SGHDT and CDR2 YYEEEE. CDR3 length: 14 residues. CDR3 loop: CASSFGLAGETQYF. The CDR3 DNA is TGTGCCAGCAGCTTTGGACTAGCAGGGGAGACCCAGTACTTC.

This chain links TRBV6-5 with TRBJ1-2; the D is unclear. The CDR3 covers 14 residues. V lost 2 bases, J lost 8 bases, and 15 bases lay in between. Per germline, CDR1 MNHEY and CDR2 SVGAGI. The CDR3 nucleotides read TGTGCCAGCAGTTACCCCGGGTCCTCGGTGGGCTACACCTTC. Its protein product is CASSYPGSSVGYTF.

The CDR3 region has the DNA TGTGCCAGCAGCTTAGTAGCTCCCCTGGGGGAGACCCAGTACTTC. Translation: CASSLVAPLGETQYF. The V gene is TRBV11-2, the J gene TRBJ2-5; D unclear. CDR1 and CDR2 from the germline V gene are SGHAT and FQNNGV. V was shortened by 1 base and J by 5 bases, with 14 bases between the two germline ends. CDR3 size: 15 residues.

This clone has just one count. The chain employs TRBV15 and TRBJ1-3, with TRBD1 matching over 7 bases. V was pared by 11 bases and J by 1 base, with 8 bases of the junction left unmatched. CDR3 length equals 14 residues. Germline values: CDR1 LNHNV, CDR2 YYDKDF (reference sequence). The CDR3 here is CASRQGGSGNTIYF. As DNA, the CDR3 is TGTGCCTCCCGACAGGGTGGATCTGGAAACACCATATATTTT. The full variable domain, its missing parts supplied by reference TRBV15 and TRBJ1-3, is DAMVIQNPRYQVTQFGKPVTLSCSQTLNHNVMYWYQQKSSQAPKLLFHYYDKDFNNEADTPDNFQSRRPNTSFCFLDIRSPGLGDTAMYLCASRQGGSGNTIYFGEGSWLTVV.

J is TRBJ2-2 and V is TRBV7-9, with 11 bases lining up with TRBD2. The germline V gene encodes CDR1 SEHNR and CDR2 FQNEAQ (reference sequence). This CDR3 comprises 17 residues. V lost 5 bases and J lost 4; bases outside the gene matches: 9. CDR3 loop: CASSRLAGGPGTGELFF. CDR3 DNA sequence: TGTGCCAGCAGCCGATTAGCGGGAGGGCCGGGCACCGGGGAGCTGTTTTTT.

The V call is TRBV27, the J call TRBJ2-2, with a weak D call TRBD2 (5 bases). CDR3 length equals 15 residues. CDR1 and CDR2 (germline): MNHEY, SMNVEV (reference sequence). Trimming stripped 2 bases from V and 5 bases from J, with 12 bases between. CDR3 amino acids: CASSLSRTETGELFF. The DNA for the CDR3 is TGTGCCAGCAGTTTAAGCAGGACTGAGACCGGGGAGCTGTTTTTT.

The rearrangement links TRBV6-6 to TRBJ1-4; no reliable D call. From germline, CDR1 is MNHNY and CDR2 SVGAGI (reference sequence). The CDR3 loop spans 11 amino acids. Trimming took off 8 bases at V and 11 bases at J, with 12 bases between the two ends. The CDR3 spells CASRAGEKLFF. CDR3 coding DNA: TGTGCCAGCCGCGCAGGCGAGAAACTGTTTTTT.

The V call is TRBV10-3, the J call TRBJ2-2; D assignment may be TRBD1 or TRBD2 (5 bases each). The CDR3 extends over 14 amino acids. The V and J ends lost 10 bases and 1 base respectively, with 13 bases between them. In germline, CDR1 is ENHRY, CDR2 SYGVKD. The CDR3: CATEGLVNTGELFF. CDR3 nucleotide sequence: TGTGCCACCGAGGGGCTAGTGAACACCGGGGAGCTGTTTTTT.

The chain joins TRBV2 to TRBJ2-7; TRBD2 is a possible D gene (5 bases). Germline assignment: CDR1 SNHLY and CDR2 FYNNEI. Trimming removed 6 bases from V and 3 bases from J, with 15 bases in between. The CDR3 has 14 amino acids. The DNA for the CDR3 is TGTGCCAGCAGACCGGGAAACCCTGTCTACGAGCAGTACTTC. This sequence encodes CASRPGNPVYEQYF.

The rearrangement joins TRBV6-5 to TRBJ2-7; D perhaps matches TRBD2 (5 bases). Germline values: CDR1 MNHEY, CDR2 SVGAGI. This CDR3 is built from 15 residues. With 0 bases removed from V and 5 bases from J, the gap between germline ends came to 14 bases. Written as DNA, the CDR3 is TGTGCCAGCAGTTACTCGTCCGGTCCGCGGGACGAGCAGTACTTC. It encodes CASSYSSGPRDEQYF.

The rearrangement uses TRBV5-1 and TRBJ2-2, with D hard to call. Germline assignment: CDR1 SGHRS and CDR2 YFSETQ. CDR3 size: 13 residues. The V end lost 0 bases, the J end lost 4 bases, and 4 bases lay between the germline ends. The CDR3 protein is CASSLVGTGELFF. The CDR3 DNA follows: TGCGCCAGCAGCTTGGTGGGCACCGGGGAGCTGTTTTTT.